This T cell receptor (beta chain) was recovered during a study of T cell responses to AZD1222 COVID-19 vaccine. CDR1 is SGHTA, CDR2 FQGNSA, per germline. There are 15 residues in the CDR3. Trimming removed 0 bases from V and 4 bases from J; junction bases left unmatched: 6. Regarding the study as a whole: Dominant CD4 TCR responses targeted spike regions 160-218 and 743-854.

In the case of this clone: Its antigen remains unknown.

Libraries were prepared by immunoSEQ multiplex PCR; TCRdb keeps only in-frame clonotypes and omits some of them. The sample holds 100,000 to 150,000 clones, over 90% seen once. The clonotype comes from an adult in good health. Sample: peripheral blood, taken on day 0 of AZD1222 vaccination. The chain combines TRBV7-2 with TRBJ2-7; 7 bases map to TRBD2. CDR3 bases: TGTGCCAGCAGCTTAGCCGGCGGGAGTTTTTACGAGCAGTACTTC. Protein sequence: CASSLAGGSFYEQYF.